One sample yielded the 8 T cell receptor beta chains listed below, sequenced in a study of shared clonotypes between healthy human individuals (dated by TCRdb to 2019 to 2021). CD8 naive samples consisted of CD45RO-negative cells that were positively selected for CCR7, yielding a CD45RA+CCR7+ population without TemRA cells. Library creation used the immunoSEQ multiplex PCR assay. TCRdb retrieved this table from immuneACCESS and kept in-frame rearrangements only. Not all clones are present; in checked studies, unresolved V genes account for under half, and no reason is known for the remainder. A total of hundreds of thousands of clones appear in this sample, 80% to 95% of them only once. The ten most abundant clones make up approximately 25% of the sample. Sequencing was done on a sample of naive CD8+ T cells sorted from blood. The label giving this sample's cell subset or site can be read as: CD45RA+CCR7+. Receptors were obtained from a young man in good health.

Details on this clone: This CDR3 is also generated by other DNA sequences in the sample. The chain has TRBV19 and TRBJ1-5; D gene ambiguous. This CDR3 has 15 residues. The germline V gene has CDR1 LNHDA and CDR2 SQIVND (reference sequence). V was shortened by 3 bases and J by 0 bases, with 9 bases between the two germline ends. The CDR3 here is CASSIGGYSNQPQHF. CDR3 DNA sequence: TGTGCCAGTAGTATCGGCGGGTATAGCAATCAGCCCCAGCATTTT.

The chain employs TRBV5-4 and TRBJ2-7; D possibly matches TRBD1 or TRBD2 (5 bases each). Germline-derived CDR1 and CDR2 are SGHNT and YYREEE (reference sequence). The CDR3 runs to 15 residues. V was cut by 2 bases and J by 3 bases, with 15 bases left in between. The CDR3 region is CASSLKGQGVYEQYF. The CDR3 DNA reads as TGTGCCAGCAGCTTAAAGGGGCAGGGAGTCTACGAGCAGTACTTC.

The chain is built from TRBV11-2 and TRBJ2-2; D is unclear. The length of the CDR3 is 14 residues. CDR1 is SGHAT and CDR2 is FQNNGV in the germline V gene. The V end was cut by 5 bases, the J end by 5 bases, with 12 bases between. The CDR3 reads CASSPPSKTGELFF. DNA for the CDR3: TGTGCCAGCAGCCCGCCCTCCAAGACCGGGGAGCTGTTTTTT.

The V gene is TRBV7-2, the J gene TRBJ1-1; 8 bases fit TRBD1. V shed 0 bases, J shed 6 bases, and the junction held 12 bases outside the gene matches. This CDR3 has 17 residues. Looked up from germline, CDR1 is SGHTA and CDR2 is FQGNSA. The CDR3: CASSLASRQGALAEAFF. The CDR3 bases are TGTGCCAGCAGCTTAGCGAGCCGGCAGGGGGCGCTTGCTGAAGCTTTCTTT.

The chain recombines TRBV9 with TRBJ1-4; no definite D call. This CDR3 has 12 amino acids. V lost 3 bases, J lost 10 bases, and 10 bases lay in between. Germline-derived CDR1 and CDR2 are SGDLS and YYNGEE. The CDR3 DNA is TGTGCCAGCAGCGGCCCTCGAGGAAAACTGTTTTTT. As protein: CASSGPRGKLFF. Supplemented by reference TRBV9 and TRBJ1-4, the full variable domain reads DSGVTQTPKHLITATGQRVTLRCSPRSGDLSVYWYQQSLDQGLQFLIQYYNGEERAKGNILERFSAQQFPDLHSELNLSSLELGDSALYFCASSGPRGKLFFGSGTQLSVL.

This rearrangement joins TRBV11-2 to TRBJ2-1; D perhaps matches TRBD1 (6 bases). The V end was cut by 5 bases, the J end by 1 base, with 15 bases between. The germline CDR1 and CDR2 sequences are SGHAT and FQNNGV. The CDR3 has 16 amino acids. CDR3 sequence reads: CASSPLWGQSYNEQFF. The CDR3 DNA is TGTGCCAGCAGCCCCCTCTGGGGGCAGTCCTACAATGAGCAGTTCTTC.

The CDR3 loop reads CASSLQDQPQHF. CDR3 DNA: TGTGCCAGCAGCTTACAGGATCAGCCCCAGCATTTT. The genes are TRBV7-9 and TRBJ1-5, with unresolved D. Germline V lookup: CDR1 SEHNR, CDR2 FQNEAQ (reference sequence). The CDR3 is 12 amino acids. V was trimmed by 2 bases and J by 5 bases, leaving 4 bases between them.

The rearrangement joins TRBV6-6 to TRBJ2-5; the match to TRBD2 covers 9 bases. The CDR3 covers 15 residues. The germline CDR1 and CDR2 sequences are MNHNY and SVGAGI (reference sequence). The J segment lost 2 bases and the V segment lost 5 bases, leaving 6 bases of the junction unmatched. The CDR3 DNA sequence: TGTGCCAGCAGTAAACGACTAGCGGCGCAAGAGACCCAGTACTTC. Translated, it gives CASSKRLAAQETQYF.